This TCR beta chain is from a study of cytomegalovirus exposure and HLA in healthy donors. Study conclusions and caveats: Follow-up analysis later connected one missense variant in DCLRE1C with trimming of TCR beta V- and J-genes. HLA allele associations emerged for roughly 16,000 TCR beta sequences in a later analysis, at 0.05 false discovery rate.

This CDR3 comprises 15 residues. Per germline, CDR1 WNHNN and CDR2 SYGVQD (reference sequence). Trimming shortened V by 6 bases and J by 1 base, and 10 bases separated the two germline ends. Researchers ran the PCR with 60 Vbeta and 13 Jbeta primers. The data were produced by immunoSEQ multiplex PCR, yet TCRdb's version contains in-frame clones alone and is incomplete. The sample includes approximately 160,000 clones, around three quarters of them seen just once. Worth noting for this clone: What it recognizes is unknown.

The source is a man in his forties in good health and CMV-seronegative. The sequencing input was PBMCs. The rearrangement links TRBV10-1 to TRBJ2-6; tentative D call: TRBD1 (6 bases). CDR3 sequence: CASSNGQSGANVLTF. Here the CDR3 DNA reads TGCGCCAGCAGCAACGGACAGTCTGGGGCCAACGTCCTGACTTTC.